This entry concerns a single TCR beta chain. The data belong to a study of OX40 agonist ivuxolimab in advanced cancers. Study summary: Dose-escalation patients had hepatocellular carcinoma, melanoma, renal cell or head and neck cancer.

Profiling relied on immunoSEQ multiplex PCR, and the TCRdb table lists in-frame clones only, not all of them. Altogether 70,000 to 90,000 clones are present, around four fifths being singletons, with the ten largest covering 1.5% to 2%. The sequencing here drew on CD4+ or CD8+ T cells sorted from blood, taken in a trial of the OX40 agonist ivuxolimab. This clonotype originated in an adult with an advanced solid tumor such as melanoma, head and neck, liver or kidney cancer.

The CDR3: CASSTSWTRPILDF. CDR3 nucleotides: TGTGCCAGCAGCACCTCTTGGACTAGACCTATATTAGATTTC. This chain connects TRBV21-1 to TRBJ2-7; the DNA was not used to check the table's D call, TRBD2. TRBV21-1 is a recognized pseudogene. The CDR3 spans 14 residues.